This T cell receptor (beta chain) stems from a study of blood T cell repertoires in COVID-19. Trimming shortened V by 0 bases and J by 7 bases, and 11 bases separated the two germline ends. The germline V gene encodes CDR1 SGHRS and CDR2 YFSETQ. This CDR3 comprises 14 residues. Some clones are missing from TCRdb's copy, which holds only in-frame ones; the method was immunoSEQ multiplex PCR. The sample has 35,000 to 55,000 clones; 80% to 90% are singletons. This receptor was identified in a man between 65 and 79 years old with active COVID-19. The sample consisted of peripheral blood. The chain combines TRBV5-1 with TRBJ2-1; D perhaps matches TRBD2 (5 bases). In DNA, the CDR3 is TGCGCCAGCAGCTTGGATGCTAGCACGAATGAGCAGTTCTTC. This codes for CASSLDASTNEQFF.